This T cell receptor beta chain comes out of a study of shared clonotypes between healthy human individuals. Generated by immunoSEQ multiplex PCR, the TCRdb table keeps only in-frame clones and is missing some. The repertoire holds nearly 1,000,000 clones, with roughly 72% as singletons. The CDR3 has 14 amino acids. The germline V gene has CDR1 SGHRS and CDR2 YFSETQ. V was clipped by 4 bases and J by 6 bases; unmatched bases: 5. The specimen sequenced was memory CD4+ T cells sorted from blood. Subset here: CD45RA-negative fraction. The TCR sequence derives from a man between 18 and 35 years old in good health. This chain joins TRBV5-1 and TRBJ2-2, with 8 bases matching TRBD2. CDR3 region: CASSARLAPGELFF. As DNA, the CDR3 is TGCGCCAGCAGCGCCCGACTAGCGCCCGGGGAGCTGTTTTTT.